At least ten counts were recorded for the clone carrying this TCR beta chain. Antigen unknown. This sample was taken from a study of response to subunit inactivated influenza vaccine. Germline CDR1 is DFQATT and CDR2 is SNEGSKA (reference sequence). The CDR3 covers 15 residues. The J segment lost 1 base and the V segment lost 3 bases, leaving 5 bases of the junction unmatched. Study-wide results and limits: It was suggested by the authors that few new T cells are recruited by each seasonal influenza vaccination.

TCRdb processed the RT-PCR reads anew with MiXCR; each CDR3 protein has one entry. The sample has about 520,000 distinct CDR3 sequences, approximately 11% seen once. The sequence came from a man aged 45-65 years who received an inactivated influenza vaccine. The sequencing used PBMCs from blood, collected more than 35 days after vaccination. The rearrangement uses TRBV20-1 and TRBJ2-3, with TRBD1 identical over 9 bases. The DNA of the CDR3 is TGCAGTGCTAGGCGGGACAGGGAAGGCACAGATACGCAGTATTTT. Translating it yields CSARRDREGTDTQYF.